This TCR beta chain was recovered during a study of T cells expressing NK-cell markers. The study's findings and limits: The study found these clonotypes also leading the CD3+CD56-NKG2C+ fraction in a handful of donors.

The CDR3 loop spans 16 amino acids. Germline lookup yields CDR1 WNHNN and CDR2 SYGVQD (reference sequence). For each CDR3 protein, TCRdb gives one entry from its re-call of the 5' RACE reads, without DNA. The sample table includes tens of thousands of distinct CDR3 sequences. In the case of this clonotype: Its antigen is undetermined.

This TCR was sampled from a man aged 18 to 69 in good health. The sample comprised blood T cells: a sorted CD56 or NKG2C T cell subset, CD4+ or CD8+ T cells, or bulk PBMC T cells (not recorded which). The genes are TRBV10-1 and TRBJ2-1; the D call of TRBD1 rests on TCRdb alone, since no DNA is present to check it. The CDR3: CASSDKGVSSYNEQFF.